The 3 T cell receptor beta chains below come from one sample, sequenced in a study of T cells expressing NK-cell markers. TCRdb reprocessed the 5' RACE reads; each CDR3 protein has one entry and no DNA is given. The sample table sets out about 550,000 distinct CDR3 sequences. The sample taken for sequencing was blood T cells: a sorted CD56 or NKG2C T cell subset, CD4+ or CD8+ T cells, or bulk PBMC T cells (not recorded which). These TCRs come from a man aged 18 to 35 in good health.

The chain links TRBV13 to TRBJ2-1. Germline CDR1 and CDR2: PRHDT and FYEKMQ (reference sequence). This CDR3 is 13 amino acids long. This CDR3 is CASSSSEYNEQFF.

This chain uses TRBV29-1 with TRBJ2-1. The CDR3 is 16 residues long. Germline CDR1 is SQVTM and CDR2 is ANQGSEA. CDR3 region: CSVSLSERSSYNEQFF.

V usage is TRBV6-1 and J usage is TRBJ2-3; no DNA is available, so the TRBD2 call from TCRdb remains unchecked. Germline CDR1 reads MNHNS; CDR2 reads SASEGT. This CDR3 region has 14 residues. CDR3 amino acids: CASSQDPSGVTQYF.